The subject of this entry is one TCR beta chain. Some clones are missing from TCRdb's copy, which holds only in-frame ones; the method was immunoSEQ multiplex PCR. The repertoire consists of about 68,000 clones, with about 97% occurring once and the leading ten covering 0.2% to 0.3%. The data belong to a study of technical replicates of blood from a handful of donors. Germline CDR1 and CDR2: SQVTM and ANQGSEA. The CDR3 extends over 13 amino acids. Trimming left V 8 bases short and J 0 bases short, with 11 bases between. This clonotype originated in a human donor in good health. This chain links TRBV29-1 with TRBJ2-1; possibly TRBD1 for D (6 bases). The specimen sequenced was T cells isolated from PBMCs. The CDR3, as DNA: TGCAGCACCTTACAGGGCTCCTACAATGAGCAGTTCTTC. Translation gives CSTLQGSYNEQFF.